The next 8 T cell receptor beta chains were all read from a single sample in a study of T cells expressing NK-cell markers. TCRdb re-called the 5' RACE reads and shows each CDR3 protein once, DNA omitted. Found here are under 500,000 distinct CDR3 sequences; the top ten clones hold 7.3%. The sample consisted of blood T cells: a sorted CD56 or NKG2C T cell subset, CD4+ or CD8+ T cells, or bulk PBMC T cells (not recorded which). The source is a woman between 18 and 69 years old in good health.

This sequence joins TRBV5-1 and TRBJ2-3; TCRdb returns TRBD2, unconfirmable since there is no DNA. The CDR3 runs 15 residues. CDR1 and CDR2 from the germline V gene are SGHRS and YFSETQ. The CDR3 region is CASSLDRADTDTQYF.

The chain links TRBV24-1 to TRBJ2-5; there is no DNA to check the TCRdb D call of TRBD2. CDR1 is KGHDR and CDR2 is SFDVKD in the germline V gene. The CDR3 is 16 amino acids. CDR3 loop: CATSDLKDCGVETQYF.

The V and J genes are TRBV18 and TRBJ2-5; TCRdb's D call, TRBD2, is unchecked because there is no DNA. CDR1 KGHSH and CDR2 LQKENI come from the germline V gene. The CDR3 contains 17 residues. The CDR3 loop reads CASSPGGSGVSQETQYF.

The genes are TRBV27 and TRBJ2-1; TCRdb picks TRBD2, but there is no DNA to check that call. Germline CDR1 reads MNHEY; CDR2 reads SMNVEV (reference sequence). The CDR3 has 17 residues. The CDR3 spells CASSLSPGWVGPSRQFF.

The chain couples TRBV7-2 to TRBJ1-6. Germline loops: CDR1 SGHTA, CDR2 FQGNSA. The CDR3 runs to 15 residues. CDR3 residues: CASSLEGGREWPLHF.

The V call is TRBV29-1, the J call TRBJ1-2; there is no DNA to check the TCRdb D call of TRBD1. The CDR3 totals 11 residues. Germline V lookup: CDR1 SQVTM, CDR2 ANQGSEA. This CDR3 is CSVGVARGYTF.

The chain joins TRBV7-2 to TRBJ1-2; as DNA is missing, the TRBD1 call by TCRdb cannot be tested. The CDR3 has 13 amino acids. From germline, CDR1 is SGHTA and CDR2 FQGNSA. The chain's CDR3 is CASSYFGWGGYTF.

The gene calls are TRBV12-3 or TRBV12-4 and TRBJ1-3; no DNA is available, so the TRBD1 call from TCRdb remains unchecked. This CDR3 has 15 residues. CDR3: CATRDREKPGNTIYF.